The 23 T cell receptor beta chains below all came from one sample that was sequenced in a study of T cell responses to AZD1222 COVID-19 vaccine. Sequencing used immunoSEQ multiplex PCR; TCRdb keeps in-frame clones, though not all of them. The table records about 96,000 clones, approximately 90% of them present only once. The starting material was peripheral blood, obtained on day 0 of AZD1222 vaccination. The receptors stem from an adult in good health.

The gene calls are TRBV15 and TRBJ2-1; D is unresolved. V lost 0 bases and J lost 10, with 4 bases in between. Germline V gives CDR1 LNHNV, CDR2 YYDKDF (reference sequence). The CDR3 runs to 11 residues. This chain's CDR3 is CATSRDHEQFF. The DNA for the CDR3 is TGTGCCACCAGCAGAGATCACGAGCAGTTCTTC. Based on the CDR3 plus reference TRBV15 and TRBJ2-1, the full variable domain is DAMVIQNPRYQVTQFGKPVTLSCSQTLNHNVMYWYQQKSSQAPKLLFHYYDKDFNNEADTPDNFQSRRPNTSFCFLDIRSPGLGDTAMYLCATSRDHEQFFGPGTRLTVL.

The rearrangement joins TRBV5-5 to TRBJ2-6; TRBD2 matches at 8 bases. In germline, CDR1 is SGHKS, CDR2 YYEKEE (reference sequence). The V gene end was trimmed by 3 bases and the J gene end by 2 bases; junction bases not matched to a gene: 7. The CDR3 has 17 residues. The CDR3 spells CASSSGGLHAGANVLTF. For the CDR3, the DNA is TGTGCCAGCAGCTCGGGGGGGCTTCACGCTGGGGCCAACGTCCTGACTTTC.

The chain combines TRBV7-2 with TRBJ1-1, with D uncertain. Germline V gene data show CDR1 as SGHTA and CDR2 as FQGNSA. There are 12 residues in the CDR3. Deletions cut 3 bases from V and 10 bases from J, with 12 bases between. Here the CDR3 reads CASSFSRVGAFF. Written as DNA, the CDR3 is TGTGCCAGCAGCTTTTCGAGGGTTGGAGCTTTCTTT.

The chain couples TRBV3-1 (or the pseudogene TRBV3-2) to TRBJ1-1; possible D gene TRBD1, 6 bases. The CDR3 runs 14 residues. Germline CDR1 and CDR2: LGHDT and YNNKEL (reference sequence). V lost 2 bases to trimming and J lost 2 bases, with 9 bases between them. The CDR3 region is CASSQPTGNTEAFF. The CDR3, as DNA: TGTGCCAGCAGCCAACCGACAGGCAACACTGAAGCTTTCTTT.

The rearrangement uses TRBV5-5 and TRBJ2-1; 9 bases match TRBD1. The CDR3 sequence is 17 residues long. Looked up from germline, CDR1 is SGHKS and CDR2 is YYEKEE (reference sequence). J gave up 2 bases and V 5 bases, and 11 bases lay outside the gene matches. The CDR3 DNA sequence: TGTGCCAGCAGGCTAGAAGATGGGACAGGGCCCTACAATGAGCAGTTCTTC. As protein: CASRLEDGTGPYNEQFF.

This chain uses TRBV20-1 with TRBJ1-4, with unresolved D. Deletions cut 5 bases from V and 7 bases from J, with 8 bases between. CDR1 is DFQATT and CDR2 is SNEGSKA in the germline V gene (reference sequence). The CDR3 length is 11 residues. In nucleotides, the CDR3 is TGCAGTGCTCCCCGGGGTGAAAAACTGTTTTTT. It is translated as CSAPRGEKLFF.

About this clone: Other nucleotide sequences from this sample produce the same CDR3. This rearrangement joins TRBV9 to TRBJ1-6; D uncertain. Germline values: CDR1 SGDLS, CDR2 YYNGEE. Trimming stripped 4 bases from V and 0 bases from J, with 2 bases between. The CDR3 is 13 amino acids. The CDR3 DNA reads as TGTGCCAGCAGCCCCTCCTATAATTCACCCCTCCACTTT. As protein: CASSPSYNSPLHF. The full variable domain, its missing parts supplied by reference TRBV9 and TRBJ1-6, is DSGVTQTPKHLITATGQRVTLRCSPRSGDLSVYWYQQSLDQGLQFLIQYYNGEERAKGNILERFSAQQFPDLHSELNLSSLELGDSALYFCASSPSYNSPLHFGNGTRLTVT.

This sequence joins TRBV24-1 and TRBJ2-7; the D is unclear. Between the trimmed V and J ends, which lost 3 bases and 2 bases, there was a span of 10 bases. CDR1 and CDR2 (germline): KGHDR, SFDVKD. CDR3 length: 14 amino acids. The CDR3 protein is CATSDPRNPYEQYF. CDR3 sequence (DNA): TGTGCCACCAGTGATCCACGGAACCCCTACGAGCAGTACTTC.

This chain connects TRBV27 to TRBJ1-2; 9 nucleotides agree with TRBD1. V shed 6 bases, J shed 8 bases, and the junction held 4 bases outside the gene matches. The CDR3 has 12 residues. From germline, CDR1 is MNHEY and CDR2 SMNVEV (reference sequence). The CDR3 is CASRDRGRGYTF. The CDR3, as DNA: TGTGCCAGCAGGGACAGGGGACGGGGCTACACCTTC.

V gene TRBV5-5 combines with J gene TRBJ1-2; D call uncertain. With 0 bases removed from V and 6 bases from J, the gap between germline ends came to 21 bases. CDR1 is SGHKS and CDR2 is YYEKEE in the germline V gene (reference sequence). This CDR3 region has 17 residues. The CDR3, as DNA: TGTGCCAGCAGCTTGGCAGCCCAATCGGGCCCAACAAATGGCTACACCTTC. Its protein product is CASSLAAQSGPTNGYTF.

The gene calls are TRBV5-4 and TRBJ1-4; TRBD1 matches 7 bases. The CDR3 consists of 14 residues. In germline, CDR1 is SGHNT, CDR2 YYREEE (reference sequence). J was trimmed by 8 bases and V by 0 bases; bases with no gene match: 4. The DNA for the CDR3 is TGTGCCAGCAGCTTGGAAGGGGGCGAAGAAAAACTGTTTTTT. Translated: CASSLEGGEEKLFF.

The genes are TRBV9 and TRBJ1-2; D not certain. The V gene's germline CDR1 is SGDLS and CDR2 YYNGEE. V was clipped by 4 bases and J by 4 bases, with 17 bases between them. The CDR3 length is 15 residues. The CDR3 bases are TGTGCCAGCAGCCCACTCCAGGTTCGGAGCTATGGCTACACCTTC. It codes for CASSPLQVRSYGYTF.

This chain connects TRBV11-2 to TRBJ2-5; D is ambiguous. V lost 0 bases and J 2 bases, leaving 10 bases between the germline ends. The CDR3 sequence is 15 residues long. The germline V gene encodes CDR1 SGHAT and CDR2 FQNNGV. The CDR3 bases are TGTGCCAGCAGCTTAGATCGTCGATTTCAAGAGACCCAGTACTTC. Its translation: CASSLDRRFQETQYF.

This chain links TRBV30 with TRBJ2-5; 8 bases line up with TRBD1. With 3 bases clipped from V and 0 bases from J, the junction kept 9 bases outside the gene matches. CDR1 and CDR2 (germline): GTSNPN, SVGIG (reference sequence). The CDR3 has 16 amino acids. The CDR3 region is CAWSNGQGRDQETQYF. CDR3 in DNA: TGTGCCTGGAGCAACGGACAGGGAAGAGACCAAGAGACCCAGTACTTC. Based on the CDR3 plus reference TRBV30 and TRBJ2-5, the full variable domain is SQTIHQWPATLVQPVGSPLSLECTVEGTSNPNLYWYRQAAGRGLQLLFYSVGIGQISSEVPQNLSASRPQDRQFILSSKKLLLSDSGFYLCAWSNGQGRDQETQYFGPGTRLLVL.

The rearrangement uses TRBV9 and TRBJ2-1; possible D gene TRBD2, 7 bases. Germline CDR1 SGDLS, CDR2 YYNGEE. This CDR3 has 14 residues. Trimming removed 3 bases at V and 8 bases at J, with 15 bases between. The CDR3 region is CASSGGGARDEQFF. CDR3 nucleotide sequence: TGTGCCAGCAGCGGTGGGGGGGCTAGGGATGAGCAGTTCTTC.

The V gene is TRBV18, the J gene TRBJ2-3; 8 positions agree with TRBD2. Germline V gene data show CDR1 as KGHSH and CDR2 as LQKENI. The CDR3 extends over 15 amino acids. V shed 5 bases, J shed 0 bases, and the junction held 4 bases outside the gene matches. The CDR3 DNA reads as TGTGCCAGCTCAATAGCGGGGCCAAGCACAGATACGCAGTATTTT. Translated, it gives CASSIAGPSTDTQYF.

The V gene is TRBV5-1, the J gene TRBJ2-1, with a possible D match to TRBD1 (6 bases). Trimming pared 2 bases from V and 0 bases from J, leaving 12 bases between. Germline V lookup: CDR1 SGHRS, CDR2 YFSETQ. CDR3 size: 16 residues. CDR3 region: CASSFAGVSSYNEQFF. DNA for the CDR3: TGCGCCAGCAGCTTTGCAGGGGTTAGCTCCTACAATGAGCAGTTCTTC.

CDR3 bases: TGTGCCAGCAGCCTTGACAGGGAAACACTAAACGAGCAGTACTTC. Protein sequence: CASSLDRETLNEQYF. The chain carries TRBV2 and TRBJ2-7; 7 bases align to TRBD1. CDR1 SNHLY and CDR2 FYNNEI come from the germline V gene. There are 15 residues in the CDR3. V lost 6 bases to trimming and J lost 5 bases; unmatched junction nucleotides: 13.

The chain uses TRBV6-2 or TRBV6-3 and TRBJ1-5; D is ambiguous. The ends were cut back, 4 bases at V and 5 bases at J, with 6 bases in the middle. The length of the CDR3 is 12 residues. CDR1 and CDR2 (germline): MNHEY, SVGEGT. The CDR3 protein is CASSFGDQPQHF. CDR3 nucleotides: TGTGCCAGCAGTTTCGGGGATCAGCCCCAGCATTTT.

V gene TRBV25-1 combines with J gene TRBJ1-1; D remains ambiguous. CDR1 is MGHDK and CDR2 is SYGVNS in the germline V gene. Trimming cost V 7 bases and J 5 bases, with 14 bases left between them. The CDR3 has 13 amino acids. CDR3 amino acids: CASTGQVGTEAFF. DNA of the CDR3: TGTGCCAGCACTGGGCAGGTTGGGACTGAAGCTTTCTTT.

This chain links TRBV7-9 with TRBJ1-3; D perhaps matches TRBD1 (5 bases). Germline V lookup: CDR1 SEHNR, CDR2 FQNEAQ (reference sequence). The CDR3 contains 14 residues. Trimming shortened V by 7 bases and J by 7 bases, and 17 bases separated the two germline ends. The CDR3 DNA reads TGTGCCAGCAACACCCTACCAGGGACGAACACCATATATTTT. This translates into CASNTLPGTNTIYF.

The chain couples TRBV25-1 to TRBJ1-2, with 7 bases aligning to TRBD1. Germline assignment: CDR1 MGHDK and CDR2 SYGVNS. V dropped 3 bases and J dropped 3; count of bases not matched to a gene: 7. This CDR3 spans 15 amino acids. CDR3 nucleotide sequence: TGTGCCAGCAGTGACCGGGACAGCCCCTACTATGGCTACACCTTC. Protein sequence: CASSDRDSPYYGYTF.

The chain couples TRBV6-5 to TRBJ1-1; possibly TRBD1 for D (5 bases). Germline V lookup: CDR1 MNHEY, CDR2 SVGAGI. Trimming took 5 bases from V and 11 from J, leaving 21 bases between them. The CDR3 runs to 14 residues. The CDR3 DNA is TGTGCCAGCAGTCACCGGGACCGAGATCGCGGGGCTTTCTTT. Translated, it gives CASSHRDRDRGAFF.